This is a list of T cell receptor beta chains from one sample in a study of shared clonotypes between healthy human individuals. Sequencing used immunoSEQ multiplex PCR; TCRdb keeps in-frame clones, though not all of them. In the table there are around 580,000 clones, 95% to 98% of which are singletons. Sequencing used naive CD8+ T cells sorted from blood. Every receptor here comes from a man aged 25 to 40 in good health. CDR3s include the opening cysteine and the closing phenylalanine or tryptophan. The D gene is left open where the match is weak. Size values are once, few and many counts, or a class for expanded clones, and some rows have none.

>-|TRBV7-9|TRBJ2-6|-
CASRPWRDSGANVLTF
TGTGCCAGCAGACCTTGGAGGGACTCTGGGGCCAACGTCCTGACTTTC
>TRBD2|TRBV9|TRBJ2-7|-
CASSTLLGHGSSGKLNEQYF
TGTGCCAGCAGCACCCTGCTGGGGCATGGTAGTAGCGGGAAGTTGAACGAGCAGTACTTC
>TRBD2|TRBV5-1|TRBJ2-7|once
CASSLAATSGSIYEQYF
TGCGCCAGCAGCTTGGCGGCGACTAGCGGGAGCATCTACGAGCAGTACTTC
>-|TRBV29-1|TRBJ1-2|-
CSVEEPVGYTF
TGCAGCGTTGAAGAGCCTGTTGGCTACACCTTC
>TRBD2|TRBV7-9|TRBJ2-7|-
CASSLGSGSLDEQYF
TGTGCCAGCAGCTTAGGGAGCGGGAGCTTAGACGAGCAGTACTTC
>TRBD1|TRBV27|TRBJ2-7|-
CASSPASGTGGGEQYF
TGTGCCAGCAGTCCCGCCTCCGGGACAGGGGGTGGAGAGCAGTACTTC
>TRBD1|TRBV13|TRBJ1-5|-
CASSHRGVGNQPQHF
TGTGCCAGCAGCCACAGGGGGGTCGGCAATCAGCCCCAGCATTTT
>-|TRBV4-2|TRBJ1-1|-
CASSQSGQRTEAFF
TGTGCCAGCAGCCAGTCCGGACAGAGGACTGAAGCTTTCTTT
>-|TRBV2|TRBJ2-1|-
CASTLTWGEQFF
TGTGCCAGCACCCTAACTTGGGGAGAGCAGTTCTTC
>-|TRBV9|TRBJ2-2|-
CASSVETVGSFGELFF
TGTGCCAGCAGCGTAGAGACAGTTGGTAGTTTCGGGGAGCTGTTTTTT
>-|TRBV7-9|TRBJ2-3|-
CASSLGSSTDTQYF
TGTGCCAGCAGCTTGGGAAGTTCCACAGATACGCAGTATTTT
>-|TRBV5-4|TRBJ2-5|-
CASSFLAGGQETQYF
TGTGCCAGCAGCTTCTTGGCGGGCGGGCAAGAGACCCAGTACTTC
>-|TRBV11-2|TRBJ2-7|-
CASSLQATYEQYF
TGTGCCAGCAGCTTACAGGCAACCTACGAGCAGTACTTC
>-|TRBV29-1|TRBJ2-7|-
CSVMSHSSYEQYF
TGCAGCGTTATGTCCCACAGCTCCTACGAGCAGTACTTC
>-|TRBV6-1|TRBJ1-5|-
CASSEFRGGNQPQHF
TGTGCCAGCAGTGAATTCCGGGGGGGCAATCAGCCCCAGCATTTT
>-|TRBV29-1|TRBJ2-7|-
CSVLVPREQYF
TGCAGCGTTCTTGTCCCACGCGAGCAGTACTTC
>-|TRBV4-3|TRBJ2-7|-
CASSPSSDRTYEQYF
TGCGCCAGCAGCCCTTCCTCGGACCGAACCTACGAGCAGTACTTC
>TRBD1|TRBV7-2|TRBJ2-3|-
CASSPPYGQGTDTQYF
TGTGCCAGCAGCCCACCCTATGGACAGGGCACAGATACGCAGTATTTT
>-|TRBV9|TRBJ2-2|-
CASSVAGQGTGELFF
TGTGCCAGCAGCGTTGCAGGGCAGGGCACCGGGGAGCTGTTTTTT
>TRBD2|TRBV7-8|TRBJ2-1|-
CASSSKLAGVSNEQFF
TGTGCCAGCAGCTCAAAACTAGCGGGAGTGTCGAATGAGCAGTTCTTC
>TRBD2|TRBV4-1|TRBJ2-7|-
CASSHRLAGGPREQYF
TGCGCCAGCAGCCACCGACTAGCGGGAGGGCCACGGGAGCAGTACTTC
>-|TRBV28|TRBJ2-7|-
CASTRGLFPYEQYF
TGTGCCAGCACCCGGGGGCTTTTTCCCTACGAGCAGTACTTC
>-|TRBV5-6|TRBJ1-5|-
CASSLGYNQPQHF
TGTGCCAGCAGCTTAGGTTACAATCAGCCCCAGCATTTT
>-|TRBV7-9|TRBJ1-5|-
CASSLEGSLNQPQHF
TGTGCCAGCAGCTTAGAGGGGAGTCTCAATCAGCCCCAGCATTTT
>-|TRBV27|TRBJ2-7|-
CASSLSAAPSYEQYF
TGTGCCAGCAGTTTATCGGCAGCTCCCTCCTACGAGCAGTACTTC
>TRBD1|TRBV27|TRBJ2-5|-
CASSRDRAGETQYF
TGTGCCAGCAGCCGGGACAGGGCGGGGGAGACCCAGTACTTC
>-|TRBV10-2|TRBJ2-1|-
CASLDYNEQFF
TGCGCCAGCTTAGATTACAATGAGCAGTTCTTC
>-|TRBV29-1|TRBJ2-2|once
CSVDDTGELFF
TGCAGCGTTGATGACACCGGGGAGCTGTTTTTT
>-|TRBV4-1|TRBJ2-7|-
CASSSIVYEQYF
TGCGCCAGCAGCTCAATCGTCTACGAGCAGTACTTC
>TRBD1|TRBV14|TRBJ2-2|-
CASSQGSDTKYRDRGPVSGELFF
TGTGCCAGCAGCCAAGGATCCGACACCAAATACCGGGACAGGGGTCCGGTCTCCGGGGAGCTGTTTTTT
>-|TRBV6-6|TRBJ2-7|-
CASSYSSSPYEQYF
TGTGCCAGCAGTTACTCGTCCAGTCCCTACGAGCAGTACTTC
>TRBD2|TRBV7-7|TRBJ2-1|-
CASSPTVGLAEGNEQFF
TGTGCCAGCAGCCCCACCGTGGGACTAGCGGAGGGGAATGAGCAGTTCTTC
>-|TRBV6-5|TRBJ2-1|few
CASSYSGNEQFF
TGTGCCAGCAGTTACTCGGGCAATGAGCAGTTCTTC
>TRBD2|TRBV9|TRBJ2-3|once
CASSVEGAGFTDTQYF
TGTGCCAGCAGCGTAGAGGGAGCGGGGTTCACAGATACGCAGTATTTT
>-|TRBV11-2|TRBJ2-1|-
CASNSVQIEENEQFF
TGTGCCAGCAACTCCGTCCAGATCGAGGAAAATGAGCAGTTCTTC
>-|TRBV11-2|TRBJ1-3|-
CASSSPRAAGNTIYF
TGTGCCAGCAGCTCTCCCCGGGCCGCTGGAAACACCATATATTTT
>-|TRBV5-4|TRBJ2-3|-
CASSLSFSGSTDTQYF
TGTGCCAGCAGCTTGAGTTTTAGCGGAAGCACAGATACGCAGTATTTT
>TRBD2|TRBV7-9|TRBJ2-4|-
CASSTDLGTSIDIQYF
TGTGCCAGCAGCACCGACCTCGGGACTAGCATTGACATTCAGTACTTC
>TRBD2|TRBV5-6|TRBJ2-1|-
CASSFHGLGGVEQFF
TGTGCCAGCAGCTTCCACGGACTAGGTGGCGTTGAGCAGTTCTTC
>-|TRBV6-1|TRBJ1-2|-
CASSRHPHTF
TGTGCCAGCAGTAGACACCCCCACACCTTC
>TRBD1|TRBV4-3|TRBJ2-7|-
CASSQQPGQGRNSAYEQYF
TGCGCCAGCAGCCAACAACCGGGACAGGGAAGGAATAGTGCCTACGAGCAGTACTTC
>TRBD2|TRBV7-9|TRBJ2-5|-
CASSLGGLADQETQYF
TGTGCCAGCAGCTTAGGCGGACTAGCGGACCAAGAGACCCAGTACTTC